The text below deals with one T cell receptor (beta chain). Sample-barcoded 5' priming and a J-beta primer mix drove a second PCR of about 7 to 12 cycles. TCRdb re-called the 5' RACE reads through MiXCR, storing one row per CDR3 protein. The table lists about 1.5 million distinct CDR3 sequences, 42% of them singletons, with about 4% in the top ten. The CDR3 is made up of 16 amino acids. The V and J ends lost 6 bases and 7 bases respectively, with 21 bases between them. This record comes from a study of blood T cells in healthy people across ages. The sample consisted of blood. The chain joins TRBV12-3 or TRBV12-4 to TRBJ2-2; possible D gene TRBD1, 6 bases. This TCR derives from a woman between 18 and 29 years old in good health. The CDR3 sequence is CASSMGHPGLSGELFF. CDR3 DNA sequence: TGTGCCAGCAGCATGGGACACCCCGGTTTGAGCGGGGAGCTGTTTTTT.